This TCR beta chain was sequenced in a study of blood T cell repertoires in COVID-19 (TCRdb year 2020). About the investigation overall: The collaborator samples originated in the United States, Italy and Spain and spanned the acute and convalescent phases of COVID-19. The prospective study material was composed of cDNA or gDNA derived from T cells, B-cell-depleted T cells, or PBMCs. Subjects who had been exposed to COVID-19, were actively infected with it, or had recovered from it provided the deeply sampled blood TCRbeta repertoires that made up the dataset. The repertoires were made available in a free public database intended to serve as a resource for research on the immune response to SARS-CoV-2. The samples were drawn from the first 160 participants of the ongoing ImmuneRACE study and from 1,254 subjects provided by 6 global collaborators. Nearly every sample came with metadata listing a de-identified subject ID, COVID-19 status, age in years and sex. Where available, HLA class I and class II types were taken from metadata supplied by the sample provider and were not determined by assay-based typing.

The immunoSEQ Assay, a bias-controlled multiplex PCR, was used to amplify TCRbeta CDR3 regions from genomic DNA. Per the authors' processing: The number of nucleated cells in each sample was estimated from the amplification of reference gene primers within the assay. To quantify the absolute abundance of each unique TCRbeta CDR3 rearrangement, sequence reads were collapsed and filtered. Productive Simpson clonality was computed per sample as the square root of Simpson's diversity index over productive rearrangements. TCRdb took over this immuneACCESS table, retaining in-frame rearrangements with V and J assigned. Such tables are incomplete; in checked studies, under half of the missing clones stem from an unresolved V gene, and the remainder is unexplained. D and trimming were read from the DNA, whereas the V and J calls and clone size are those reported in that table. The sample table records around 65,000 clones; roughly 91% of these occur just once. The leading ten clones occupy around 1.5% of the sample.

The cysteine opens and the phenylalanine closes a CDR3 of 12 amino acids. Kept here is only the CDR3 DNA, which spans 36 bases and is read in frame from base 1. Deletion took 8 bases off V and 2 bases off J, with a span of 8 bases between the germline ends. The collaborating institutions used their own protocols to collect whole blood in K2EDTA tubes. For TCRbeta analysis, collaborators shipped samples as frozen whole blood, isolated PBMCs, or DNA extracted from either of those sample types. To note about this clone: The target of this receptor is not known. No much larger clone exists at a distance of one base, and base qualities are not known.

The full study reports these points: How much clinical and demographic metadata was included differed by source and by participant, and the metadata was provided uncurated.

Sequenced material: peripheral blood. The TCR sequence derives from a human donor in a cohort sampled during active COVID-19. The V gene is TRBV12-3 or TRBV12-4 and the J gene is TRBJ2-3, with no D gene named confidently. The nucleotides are TGTGCCAGCGAGCGCTACACAGATACGCAGTATTTT. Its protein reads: CASERYTDTQYF.